The T cell receptor beta chain under discussion was sequenced for a study of T-cell memory formation after mild COVID-19. Study details: The TCR clusters were mostly specific to one donor. General study points: The study detected some responding clones in pre-infection memory, suggesting cross-reactive memory joined. Clones that got smaller from day 15 to 85 had even CD4/CD8, while clones growing later tipped toward CD4+.

Constant-segment primers and 5'RACE yielded cDNA libraries for TCR alpha and TCR beta, each carrying sample barcodes and UMIs. TCRdb re-analysed the 5' RACE reads in MiXCR, keeping a single row per CDR3 protein. This table holds approximately 560,000 distinct CDR3 sequences, around 15% found once. Germline V lookup: CDR1 LNHDA, CDR2 SQIVND (reference sequence). The V gene lost 0 bases and the J gene lost 8 bases, with 7 bases spanning the gap. This CDR3 region has 12 residues. Note on this clonotype: Its antigen is as yet unknown.

The V and J genes are TRBV19 and TRBJ1-1; the D is unclear. The receptor was derived from an adult woman who had mild COVID-19 (a few samples of this study predate the infection). Cell type and time point are not known. Sequenced: PBMCs or a T cell subset sorted from them (not recorded which). CDR3 in amino acids: CASSIDRNEAFF. DNA of the CDR3: TGTGCCAGTAGTATAGATCGCAACGAAGCTTTCTTT. Variable domain in full (rest from reference TRBV19 and TRBJ1-1): DGGITQSPKYLFRKEGQNVTLSCEQNLNHDAMYWYRQDPGQGLRLIYYSQIVNDFQKGDIAEGYSVSREKKESFPLTVTSAQKNPTAFYLCASSIDRNEAFFGQGTRLTVV.